The next 5 T cell receptor beta chains were all read from a single sample in a study of PD-1 blockade in mismatch repair-deficient tumors. The data were produced by immunoSEQ multiplex PCR, yet TCRdb's version contains in-frame clones alone and is incomplete. Of 65,000 to 80,000 clones in the sample, around 73% were seen once. The sample was peripheral blood, taken 2 weeks after starting pembrolizumab. These receptors originate from an adult with mismatch repair-deficient cancer.

J is TRBJ2-2 and V is TRBV15; 11 bases agree with TRBD1. Germline values: CDR1 LNHNV, CDR2 YYDKDF (reference sequence). The V gene end was trimmed by 4 bases and the J gene end by 4 bases; junction bases not matched to a gene: 11. The CDR3 length is 18 residues. The CDR3 nucleotides read TGTGCCACCAGCACTACACGAATGGGGACAGGGGGCACCGGGGAGCTGTTTTTT. Its protein is CATSTTRMGTGGTGELFF.

V and J are TRBV5-6 and TRBJ1-5, with 7 bases matching TRBD1. The germline V gene has CDR1 SGHDT and CDR2 YYEEEE. The V and J ends lost 3 bases and 4 bases, in that order; junction bases with no gene match: 7. The CDR3 has 15 residues. The CDR3 DNA sequence: TGTGCCAGCAGCTCGACAGGGATAGCAAATCAGCCCCAGCATTTT. It yields the protein CASSSTGIANQPQHF.

The chain carries TRBV4-3 and TRBJ2-1; 8 nucleotides line up with TRBD2. V trimming: 2 bases; J trimming: 2 bases; junction bases outside the gene matches: 2. CDR3 length equals 15 residues. The germline gives CDR1 LGHNA, CDR2 YSLEER. CDR3: CASSQTSGAYNEQFF. The CDR3 region has the DNA TGCGCCAGCAGCCAAACTAGCGGAGCCTACAATGAGCAGTTCTTC.

This rearrangement joins TRBV7-8 to TRBJ2-1; D may be TRBD2 (5 bases). Trimming pared 2 bases from V and 5 bases from J, leaving 10 bases between. The V gene's germline CDR1 is SGHVS and CDR2 FQNEAQ. The CDR3 is 14 amino acids. In DNA form, the CDR3 reads TGTGCCAGCAGCTTAAGTGGGAGCGACAATGAGCAGTTCTTC. This codes for CASSLSGSDNEQFF.

V gene TRBV9 combines with J gene TRBJ1-1; D perhaps matches TRBD1 (6 bases). With 3 bases removed from V and 3 bases from J, the gap between germline ends came to 9 bases. Per the germline V gene, CDR1 is SGDLS and CDR2 is YYNGEE. The CDR3 runs 13 residues. The CDR3 spells CASSEGGDTEAFF. For the CDR3, the DNA is TGTGCCAGCAGCGAAGGGGGGGACACTGAAGCTTTCTTT. Combining the CDR3 with reference TRBV9 and TRBJ1-1 gives the whole variable domain DSGVTQTPKHLITATGQRVTLRCSPRSGDLSVYWYQQSLDQGLQFLIQYYNGEERAKGNILERFSAQQFPDLHSELNLSSLELGDSALYFCASSEGGDTEAFFGQGTRLTVV.